This T cell receptor beta chain was profiled in a study of human thymus T cells (TCRdb year 2020). About the full investigation: The study described the TCR alpha and beta repertoires in about 8 infant thymus samples and a handful of matching peripheral blood samples. Donor ages ranging from about 6 to 244 days were recorded, and about six male and a couple of female infants were included in the cohort.

The CDR3 measures 15 amino acids from cysteine to phenylalanine. Only the CDR3 part of the read is kept: 45 bases, read in frame from the first base. CDR1 and CDR2 (KGHSH, LQKENI) derive from the germline V gene. Trimming removed 3 bases from V and 2 bases from J, leaving 10 bases between the germline ends. Overall results and qualifications from the work: On average, thymus samples yielded about 810,000 unique TCRB clonotypes, whereas blood samples yielded around 88,000. Usage of V and J gene segments appeared to be biased in both the thymic and the peripheral blood repertoires.

The immunoSEQ multiplex PCR assay was used to amplify the TCRB and TCRAD loci from a standardized quantity of quality-controlled genomic DNA. Amplicons spanned the V(D)J region at a length sufficient to cover the CDR3 and identify V and J genes. Amplicon sequencing was performed on an Illumina platform through the commercial immunoSEQ service. Processing in the source paper ran as follows. Primer bias and sequencing errors were corrected as previously described, and TCRAD and TCRB were defined on the basis of the IMGT database. Repertoires were analysed with immunoSEQ Analyzer 3.0 and VDJTools, covering basic statistics, V/J segment usage, diversity estimates, rarefaction and pairwise overlap. Diversity was estimated with Chao1, ChaoE, Efron-Thisted, Shannon and inverse Simpson indices, and also on datasets down-sampled to the smallest sample. Repertoire overlap was determined by strict matching of CDR3 nucleotide sequence, V gene and J gene, and Jaccard-based multidimensional scaling clustering was applied. TCRdb carries this immuneACCESS record with in-frame sequences only. Its versions omit some clonotypes, under half of them owing to an unresolved V gene in the studies checked, with the rest unexplained. D and trimming were read from the DNA, whereas the V and J calls and clone size are those reported in that table. The sample data list tens of thousands of clones, and about 95% of these were observed just once. The top ten constitute about 0.17% of the sample.

Immunologically healthy infants undergoing open corrective cardiac surgery for congenital heart defects in Finland were used as donors. From four of the eight donors, a small aliquot of about 0.45-1 mL peripheral blood was collected during surgery. For the blood samples, genomic DNA was extracted from all available leukocytes instead of from a set number of cells. ACK lysis buffer was used to clear erythrocytes from the blood, and the leukocytes were then kept as pellets at -70 degrees C. Genomic DNA was extracted from frozen cell pellets with a QIAsymphony instrument. Comments on this clone: Its cognate antigen has yet to be identified. The sample holds no much larger clone one base away, and base qualities are not on file.

The source is a girl in the first two years of life with a congenital heart defect but otherwise immunologically healthy. The specimen was blood. This receptor chain uses TRBV18 and TRBJ2-2; too little of a D gene remains to name it. The DNA sequence follows: TGTGCCAGCTCACCTCTGACAATCAACACCGGGGAGCTGTTTTTT. This codes for CASSPLTINTGELFF.